This entry concerns a single TCR beta chain. Its specificity is unknown. The data were produced by immunoSEQ multiplex PCR, yet TCRdb's version contains in-frame clones alone and is incomplete. The sample consists of about 100,000 clones, around nine tenths of them appearing once. The CDR3 loop spans 18 amino acids. The data were obtained in a study of T cell responses to AZD1222 COVID-19 vaccine. Study-level points and caveats: The sample set comprised mostly white British donors with more females, and clonal diversity was possibly underestimated. Reportedly, close to half of spike-specific TCRs are directed against unmutated variant regions.

Here the sequenced sample was peripheral blood, taken on day 0 of AZD1222 vaccination. The chain carries TRBV21-1 and TRBJ2-7; TRBD2, the D gene given by the table, was not confirmed from the DNA. TRBV21-1 is recorded as a pseudogene. This TCR derives from an adult in good health. As DNA, the CDR3 is TGTGCCAGCTCGAAAAAAATTGGACAGGGACTAGCGGCTTACGAGCAGTACTTC. It yields the protein CASSKKIGQGLAAYEQYF.